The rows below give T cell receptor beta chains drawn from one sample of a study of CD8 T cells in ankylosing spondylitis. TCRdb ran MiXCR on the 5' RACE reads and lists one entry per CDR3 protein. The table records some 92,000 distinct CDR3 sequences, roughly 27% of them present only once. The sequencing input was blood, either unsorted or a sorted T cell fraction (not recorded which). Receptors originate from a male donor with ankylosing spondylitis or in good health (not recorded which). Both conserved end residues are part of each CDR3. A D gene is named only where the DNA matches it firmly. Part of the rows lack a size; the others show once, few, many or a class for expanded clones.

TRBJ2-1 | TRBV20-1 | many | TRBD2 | TGCAGTGCTGATAGCGGGAGACTTGGCGGTGAGCAGTTCTTC | CSADSGRLGGEQFF
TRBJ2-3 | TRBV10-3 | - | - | TGTGCCATCAGGCGGGACATATTCACAGATACGCAGTATTTT | CAIRRDIFTDTQYF
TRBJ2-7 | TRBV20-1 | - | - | TGCAGTGCTAGTAGTAGGGTCGAAGGATCCGACGAGCAGTACTTC | CSASSRVEGSDEQYF
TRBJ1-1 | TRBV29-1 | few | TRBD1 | TGCAGCGCCGAGGGACAGATGAACACTGAAGCTTTCTTT | CSAEGQMNTEAFF
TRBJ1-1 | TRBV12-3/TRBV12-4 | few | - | TGTGCCAGCAGTTCCTCATTAACTGAAGCTTTCTTT | CASSSSLTEAFF
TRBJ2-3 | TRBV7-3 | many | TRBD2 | TGTGCCAGCAGCTTAGACGCCCGGCTAGCGGGGTCCAGAGGGACGCAGTATTTT | CASSLDARLAGSRGTQYF
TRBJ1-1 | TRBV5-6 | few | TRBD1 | TGTGCCAGCAACTCGCGTGACAGGGTTCCTGAAGCTTTCTTT | CASNSRDRVPEAFF
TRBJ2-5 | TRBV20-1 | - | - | TGCAGTGCTAACCCCCGTCTCTATCAAGAGACCCAGTACTTC | CSANPRLYQETQYF
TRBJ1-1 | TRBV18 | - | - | TGTGCCAGCTCACCTACGACAGTGAACACTGAAGCTTTCTTT | CASSPTTVNTEAFF
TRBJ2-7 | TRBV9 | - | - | TGTGCCAGCAGCGCGCAGGGGATAGCCTACGAGCAGTACTTC | CASSAQGIAYEQYF
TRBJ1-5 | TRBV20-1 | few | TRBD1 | TGCAGTGCTAGGAACAGGGGGTTTCTGGAAAGTCAGCCCCAGCATTTT | CSARNRGFLESQPQHF
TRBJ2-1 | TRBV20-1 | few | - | TGCAGTGCACCTAACCGGGACCGAAGCTACAATGAGCAGTTCTTC | CSAPNRDRSYNEQFF
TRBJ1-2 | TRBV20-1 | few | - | TGCAGTGGAGGGGGGAGGTCCTATGGCTACACCTTC | CSGGGRSYGYTF
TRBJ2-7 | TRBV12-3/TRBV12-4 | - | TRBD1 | TGTGCCAGCAGTTTAACGACAGGGGAAGGCCAGTACTTC | CASSLTTGEGQYF
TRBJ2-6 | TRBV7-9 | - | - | TGTGCCAGCAGCTTACTTCCCTCCGGGGTTGGGGCCAACGTCCTGACTTTC | CASSLLPSGVGANVLTF
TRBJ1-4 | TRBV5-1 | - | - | TGCGCCAGCAGCTTGGTTACGTCGTCCGTGGCAGATGAAAAACTGTTTTTT | CASSLVTSSVADEKLFF
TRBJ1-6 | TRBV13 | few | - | TGTGCCAGCAGCTTGGAAAGGGCATCCTCACCCCTCCACTTT | CASSLERASSPLHF
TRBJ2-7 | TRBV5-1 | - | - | TGCGCCAGCAGCCCCAGGGACTCCTACGAGCAGTACTTC | CASSPRDSYEQYF
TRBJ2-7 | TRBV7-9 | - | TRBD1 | TGTGCCAGCAGCCAGCGGGACAGGGCGTACGAGCAGTACTTC | CASSQRDRAYEQYF
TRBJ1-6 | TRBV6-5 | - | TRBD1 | TGTGCCAGCAGTTACGCGACGGGACAGGGAGGTTCACCCCTCCACTTT | CASSYATGQGGSPLHF
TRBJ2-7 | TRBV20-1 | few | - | TGCAGTGCTAGAGGGGCAGGAGGTACCTACGAGCAGTACTTC | CSARGAGGTYEQYF
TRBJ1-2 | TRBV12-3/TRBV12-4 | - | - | TGTGCCAGCAGTTTAGCGCTAACCGCCCTTGGGTATGCCTACACCTTC | CASSLALTALGYAYTF
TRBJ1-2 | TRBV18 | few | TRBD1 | TGTGCCAGCTCACCAGATATAGGGACAGGGAATGGCTACACCTTC | CASSPDIGTGNGYTF
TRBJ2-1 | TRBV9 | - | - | TGTGCCAGCAGCGTAGGTTCTTTAGACAATGAGCAGTTCTTC | CASSVGSLDNEQFF
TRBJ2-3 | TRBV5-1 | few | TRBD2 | TGCGCCAGCAGCTCCGGACTAGCCGTCCCAGATACGCAGTATTTT | CASSSGLAVPDTQYF
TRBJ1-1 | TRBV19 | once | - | TGTGCCAGTAGTATAGCTAACAGAGCGAACACTGAAGCTTTCTTT | CASSIANRANTEAFF
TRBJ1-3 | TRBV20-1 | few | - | TGCAGTGCTAGAGGTGTGGGGCCCGGAAACACCATATATTTT | CSARGVGPGNTIYF
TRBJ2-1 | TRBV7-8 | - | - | TGTGCCAGCAGCTTGGCCTACACCTACAATGAGCAGTTCTTC | CASSLAYTYNEQFF
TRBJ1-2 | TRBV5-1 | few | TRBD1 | TGCGCCAGCAGCACCGGGACAGTTCAGGAGAATGGCTACACCTTC | CASSTGTVQENGYTF
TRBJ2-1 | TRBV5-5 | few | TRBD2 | TGTGCCAGCAGCCCGACCCCCGCTAGCGGCTACAATGAGCAGTTCTTC | CASSPTPASGYNEQFF
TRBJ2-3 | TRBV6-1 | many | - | TGTGCCAGCAGCCTAGCCTCCCAGTTAGATACGCAGTATTTT | CASSLASQLDTQYF
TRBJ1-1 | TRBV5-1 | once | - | TGCGCCAGCAGCTTGGCCATTGGCCCAAACACTGAAGCTTTCTTT | CASSLAIGPNTEAFF
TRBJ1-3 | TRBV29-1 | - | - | TGCAGCATTACCCAACAGGGAAACACCATATATTTT | CSITQQGNTIYF
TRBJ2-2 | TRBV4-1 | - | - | TGCGCCAGCAGCCCCTTTCGGGACACCGGGGAGCTGTTTTTT | CASSPFRDTGELFF
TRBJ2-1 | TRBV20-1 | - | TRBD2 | TGCAGTGCGGGGCGGGAGGGGATTTCGGAGCAGTTCTTC | CSAGREGISEQFF
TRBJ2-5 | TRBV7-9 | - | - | TGTGCCAGCAGCTTAGAGGGGGGATTGGAGACCCAGTACTTC | CASSLEGGLETQYF
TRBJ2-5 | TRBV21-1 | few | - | TGTGCCAGCAGCAGCTGGACAGGGAAAGAGACCCAGTACTTC | CASSSWTGKETQYF
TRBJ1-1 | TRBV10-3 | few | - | TGTGCCATCCTGCAGGACACTGAAGCTTTCTTT | CAILQDTEAFF
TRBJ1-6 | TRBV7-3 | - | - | TGTGCCAGCAGCTTCGGTGGGGAAGGGTCACCCCTCCACTTT | CASSFGGEGSPLHF
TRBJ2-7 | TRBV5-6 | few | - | TGTGCCAGCAGCTTGAATTACGAGCAGTACTTC | CASSLNYEQYF
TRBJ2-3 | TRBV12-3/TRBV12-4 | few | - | TGTGCCAGCAGCCACACGGACACAGATACGCAGTATTTT | CASSHTDTDTQYF
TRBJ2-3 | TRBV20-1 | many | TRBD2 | TGCAGTGCCCCTAGCGGGAGGCTTCTGGATCCAGATACGCAGTATTTT | CSAPSGRLLDPDTQYF
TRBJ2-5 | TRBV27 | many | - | TGTGCCAGCAGTTTATTTCCAGGCCAAGAGACCCAGTACTTC | CASSLFPGQETQYF
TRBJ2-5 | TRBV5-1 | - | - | TGCGCCAGCACCAAGCAGGGACAAAACCAAGAGACCCAGTACTTC | CASTKQGQNQETQYF
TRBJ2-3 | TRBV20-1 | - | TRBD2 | TGCAGTGCTAGAGGGGAGGAAGTAGCGGGCTACACAGATACGCAGTATTTT | CSARGEEVAGYTDTQYF
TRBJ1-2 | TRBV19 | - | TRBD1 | TGTGCCAGTAGTATTGCGGACAGGAGTGCCTACACCTTC | CASSIADRSAYTF
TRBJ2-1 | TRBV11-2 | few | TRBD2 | TGTGCCAGCAGCTCACGACTAGCGGGCGTCAATGAGCAGTTCTTC | CASSSRLAGVNEQFF
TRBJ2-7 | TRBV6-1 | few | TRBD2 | TGTGCCAGCAGTGATCGACTAGCGGGAGGGCTCGAGCAGTACTTC | CASSDRLAGGLEQYF
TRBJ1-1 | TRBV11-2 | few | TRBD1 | TGTGCCAGCAGCCAAGACAGGGGCGGCACTGAAGCTTTCTTT | CASSQDRGGTEAFF
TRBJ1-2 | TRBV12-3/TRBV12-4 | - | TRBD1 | TGTGCCAGCAGAAGAAGGGACAGGGACTATGGCTACACCTTC | CASRRRDRDYGYTF
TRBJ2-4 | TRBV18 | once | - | TGTGCCAGCTCACCAAGGACAGCCCCCCCCTACATTCAGTACTTC | CASSPRTAPPYIQYF
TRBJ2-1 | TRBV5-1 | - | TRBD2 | TGCGCCAGCAGCTTGGATTCCCCGGCGGGGGTCGATGAGCAGTTCTTC | CASSLDSPAGVDEQFF
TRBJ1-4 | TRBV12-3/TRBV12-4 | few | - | TGTGCCAGTCGCTCCGACCTGGCAGGGGTGAATGAAAAACTGTTTTTT | CASRSDLAGVNEKLFF
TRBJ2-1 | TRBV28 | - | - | TGTGCCAGCAGGAACAGGGTATCCTACAATGAGCAGTTCTTC | CASRNRVSYNEQFF
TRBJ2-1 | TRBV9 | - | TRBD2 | TGTGCCAGCAGCGTTGGACTAGCGGGAGAGGCGAGCTCCTACAATGAGCAGTTCTTC | CASSVGLAGEASSYNEQFF
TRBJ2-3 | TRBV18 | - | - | TGTGCCAGCTCACCAAGGCCGGGGGCTAGCACAGATACGCAGTATTTT | CASSPRPGASTDTQYF
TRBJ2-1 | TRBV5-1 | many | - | TGCGCCAGCAGCTTGGCCGCGGCGGTAGGCAATGAGCAGTTCTTC | CASSLAAAVGNEQFF
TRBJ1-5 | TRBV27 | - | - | TGTGCCAGCAGTCCCTTGGTAGGTCAGCCCCAGCATTTT | CASSPLVGQPQHF
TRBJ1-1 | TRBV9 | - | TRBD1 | TGTGCCAGCAGCGTAGCCTCCGGGACAGAGATTAACACTGAAGCTTTCTTT | CASSVASGTEINTEAFF